Included here is one T cell receptor beta chain sequence, with context. Its specificity is not known. Profiled with immunoSEQ multiplex PCR; TCRdb holds only in-frame clones, not every one. The table records about 36,000 clones, 75% of them present only once. Trimming removed 2 bases from V and 1 base from J, with 10 bases in between. CDR1 MNHEY and CDR2 SMNVEV come from the germline V gene (reference sequence). The CDR3 contains 15 residues. This entry is derived from a study of a mutant IDH1 vaccine in newly diagnosed glioma. Time point indicated: week 47, end of study. Alongside topical imiquimod, each dose of vaccine comprised 300 ug of mutant IDH1 20-mer peptide.

This chain joins TRBV27 and TRBJ2-3; D uncertain. This clonotype originated in a man aged 35-49 years with glioma. Sequencing was performed on PBMCs, taken from a glioma patient whose treatment included an IDH1 peptide vaccine. This CDR3 is CASSLEALGTDTQYF. In DNA, the CDR3 is TGTGCCAGCAGTTTAGAGGCCCTCGGCACAGATACGCAGTATTTT.